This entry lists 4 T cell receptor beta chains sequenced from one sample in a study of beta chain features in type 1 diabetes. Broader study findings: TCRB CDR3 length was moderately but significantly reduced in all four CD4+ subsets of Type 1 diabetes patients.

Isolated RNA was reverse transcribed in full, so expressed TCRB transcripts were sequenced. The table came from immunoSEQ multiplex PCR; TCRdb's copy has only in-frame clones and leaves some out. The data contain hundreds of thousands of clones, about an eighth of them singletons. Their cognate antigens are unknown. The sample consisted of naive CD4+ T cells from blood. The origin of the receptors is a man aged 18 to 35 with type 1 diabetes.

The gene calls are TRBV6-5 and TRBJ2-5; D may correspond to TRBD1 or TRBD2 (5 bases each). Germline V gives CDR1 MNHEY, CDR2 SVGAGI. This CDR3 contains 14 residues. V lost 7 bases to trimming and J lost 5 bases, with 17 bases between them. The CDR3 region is CASTPGTPLETQYF. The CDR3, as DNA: TGTGCCAGCACCCCAGGGACCCCTCTTGAGACCCAGTACTTC.

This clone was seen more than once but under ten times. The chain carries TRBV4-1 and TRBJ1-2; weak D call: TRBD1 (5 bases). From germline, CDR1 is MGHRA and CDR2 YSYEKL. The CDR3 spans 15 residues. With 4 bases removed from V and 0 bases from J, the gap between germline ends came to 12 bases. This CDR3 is CASSPPDTPNYGYTF. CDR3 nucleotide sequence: TGCGCCAGCAGCCCCCCGGACACTCCTAACTATGGCTACACCTTC.

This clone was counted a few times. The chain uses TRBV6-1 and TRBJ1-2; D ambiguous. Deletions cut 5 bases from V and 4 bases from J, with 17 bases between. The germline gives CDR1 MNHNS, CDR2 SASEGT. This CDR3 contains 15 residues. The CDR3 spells CASSLQISYTYGYTF. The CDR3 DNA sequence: TGTGCCAGCAGTCTACAGATAAGCTATACCTATGGCTACACCTTC.

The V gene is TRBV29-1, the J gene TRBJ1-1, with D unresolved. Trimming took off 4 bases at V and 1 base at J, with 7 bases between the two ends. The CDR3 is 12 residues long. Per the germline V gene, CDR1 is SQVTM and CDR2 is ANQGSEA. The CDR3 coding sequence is TGCAGCGTTGTAACAGCGAACACTGAAGCTTTCTTT. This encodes CSVVTANTEAFF.